These T cell receptor beta chains were read from a single sample in a study of Graves' ophthalmopathy and Graves' hyperthyroidism. One entry per CDR3 protein results from TCRdb running MiXCR on the multiplex PCR reads. The table includes about 640,000 distinct CDR3 sequences, about 41% detected once. The sample taken for sequencing was peripheral blood. These receptors were taken from an adult man with Graves' ophthalmopathy. Both conserved end residues are part of each CDR3. A D gene is named only where the DNA matches it firmly. Expanded clones get a size class; other rows say once, few or many, or leave the size out.

J: TRBJ2-5; size: many; V: TRBV7-8; D: TRBD2; DNA: TGTGCCAGCAGACCCACCGGGACTAGCGGGCCCAAGAGGGAGACCCAGTACTTC; CDR3: CASRPTGTSGPKRETQYF
J: TRBJ2-2; size: NA; V: TRBV5-1; D: TRBD1; DNA: TGCGCCAGCAGCTTGGACAGGGGGACCTCTGGGGAGCTGTTTTTT; CDR3: CASSLDRGTSGELFF
J: TRBJ1-2; size: many; V: TRBV6-1; D: TRBD1; DNA: TGTGCCAGCAGTACTATACAGGGGGCGGACTATGGCTACACCTTC; CDR3: CASSTIQGADYGYTF
J: TRBJ2-7; size: many; V: TRBV6-6; D: NA; DNA: TGTGCCAGCAGTGTTGCCAGGTCCTACGAGCAGTACTTC; CDR3: CASSVARSYEQYF
J: TRBJ1-2; size: many; V: TRBV11-2; D: NA; DNA: TGTGCCAGCTCCTCTTCAGGGCAGGGCCCTGACTACACCTTC; CDR3: CASSSSGQGPDYTF
J: TRBJ2-2; size: NA; V: TRBV20-1; D: NA; DNA: TGCAGTGCTAGGTCCTCGGCTAGCGTAAACACCGGGGAGCTGTTTTTT; CDR3: CSARSSASVNTGELFF
J: TRBJ1-6; size: many; V: TRBV2; D: NA; DNA: TGTGCCAGCAGTGTGAGGGAAGGTTCACCCCTCCACTTT; CDR3: CASSVREGSPLHF
J: TRBJ2-7; size: many; V: TRBV5-1; D: NA; DNA: TGTGCCAGCAGCTTAGGGCGCAGGAGCTACGAGCAGTACTTC; CDR3: CASSLGRRSYEQYF
J: TRBJ1-3; size: NA; V: TRBV20-1; D: NA; DNA: TGCAGTGCTAGAGGGATCCATGAACGCCCCTCTGGAAACACCATATATTTT; CDR3: CSARGIHERPSGNTIYF
J: TRBJ2-2; size: few; V: TRBV4-3; D: NA; DNA: TGCGCCAGCAGCCAGGATACAGGGACCGGGGAGCTGTTTTTT; CDR3: CASSQDTGTGELFF
J: TRBJ2-7; size: many; V: TRBV7-9; D: TRBD1; DNA: TGTGCCAGCAGCTTAGGACAGGGGCCTACCTACGAGCAGTACTTC; CDR3: CASSLGQGPTYEQYF
J: TRBJ2-7; size: many; V: TRBV7-9; D: NA; DNA: TGTGCCAGCAGCTACTCGGGGCCCCACTACGAGCAGTACTTC; CDR3: CASSYSGPHYEQYF
J: TRBJ2-3; size: NA; V: TRBV11-2; D: NA; DNA: TGTGCCAGCAGCCCCCATACTAGCTACGGCACAGATACGCAGTATTTT; CDR3: CASSPHTSYGTDTQYF
J: TRBJ1-2; size: NA; V: TRBV15; D: NA; DNA: TGTGCCACCAGCAGCCAAGAACTCGCGGAGATGTTCTTC; CDR3: CATSSQELAEMFF
J: TRBJ1-6; size: many; V: TRBV7-9; D: NA; DNA: TGTGCCAGCAGTCCCGACAGGAATTCACCCCTCCACTTT; CDR3: CASSPDRNSPLHF